These 14 T cell receptor beta chains originate from one sample sequenced in a study of response to subunit inactivated influenza vaccine. TCRdb used MiXCR to reprocess the RT-PCR reads, holding one entry per CDR3 protein. The data contain approximately 480,000 distinct CDR3 sequences, roughly 9.8% of them seen just once; the ten biggest clones take up roughly 12%. The sample in question was PBMCs from blood, obtained more than 35 days after vaccination. These receptors originate from a man aged 50 or older who received an inactivated influenza vaccine.

This clonotype was seen at least ten times. The gene calls are TRBV10-3 and TRBJ2-2; D not resolved. CDR1 and CDR2 (germline): ENHRY, SYGVKD. Between the trimmed V and J ends, which lost 2 bases and 3 bases, there was a span of 7 bases. This CDR3 comprises 14 residues. This CDR3 is CAISEKADTGELFF. CDR3 nucleotide sequence: TGTGCCATCAGTGAGAAGGCCGACACCGGGGAGCTGTTTTTT.

This chain's CDR3 is CASSPRLAGTLTDTQYF. The CDR3 nucleotides are TGTGCCAGCAGCCCGAGACTAGCGGGGACCCTCACAGATACGCAGTATTTT. The rearrangement links TRBV7-8 to TRBJ2-3, with 11 bases lining up with TRBD2. The germline V gene encodes CDR1 SGHVS and CDR2 FQNEAQ. The CDR3 is 17 residues long. V lost 5 bases, J lost 2 bases, and 9 bases stayed unmatched. Variable domain in full (rest from reference TRBV7-8 and TRBJ2-3): GAGVSQSPRYKVAKRGQDVALRCDPISGHVSLFWYQQALGQGPEFLTYFQNEAQLDKSGLPSDRFFAERPEGSVSTLKIQRTQQEDSAVYLCASSPRLAGTLTDTQYFGPGTRLTVL.

At least ten counts were recorded for this clonotype. The CDR3 bases are TGCAGTGCCAGAAACGGGGCCGGCACAGATACGCAGTATTTT. Encoded protein: CSARNGAGTDTQYF. V and J are TRBV20-1 and TRBJ2-3; either TRBD1 or TRBD2 may fit D (5 bases each). CDR3 length: 14 amino acids. Germline V CDR1 and CDR2: DFQATT, SNEGSKA (reference sequence). Trimming removed 6 bases at V and 1 base at J, with 14 bases between.

CDR3 in amino acids: CATSRVGTSGSYNEQFF. The CDR3 coding sequence is TGTGCCACCAGCAGAGTGGGGACTAGCGGGTCCTACAATGAGCAGTTCTTC. The rearrangement links TRBV15 to TRBJ2-1, with 12 bases aligning to TRBD2. The CDR3 is 17 amino acids. Looked up from germline, CDR1 is LNHNV and CDR2 is YYDKDF (reference sequence). Trimming cost V 1 base and J 1 base; bases outside gene matches: 2.

This clonotype was counted many times. V is TRBV28 and J is TRBJ2-5; D is unresolved. The ends were cut back, 3 bases at V and 1 base at J, with 15 bases in the middle. The CDR3 has 16 residues. Germline values: CDR1 MDHEN, CDR2 SYDVKM. Written as DNA, the CDR3 is TGTGCCAGCAGTTTTGGGGTTTCGCGGTCCCAAGAGACCCAGTACTTC. This encodes CASSFGVSRSQETQYF.

Ten or more counts support this clonotype. This chain uses TRBV12-3 or TRBV12-4 with TRBJ2-1; D unresolved. The CDR3 consists of 11 residues. V shed 2 bases and J shed 9 bases, with 5 bases lying between them. This chain's CDR3 is CASSLQVEQFF. CDR3 sequence (DNA): TGTGCCAGCAGTTTACAGGTTGAGCAGTTCTTC.

This clonotype was detected only a few times. The chain combines TRBV7-8 with TRBJ1-5; possible D gene TRBD1, 5 bases. There are 13 residues in the CDR3. Per the germline V gene, CDR1 is SGHVS and CDR2 is FQNEAQ. V shed 5 bases and J shed 7 bases, with 12 bases lying between them. CDR3 in amino acids: CASSPVGAQPQHF. In DNA form, the CDR3 reads TGTGCCAGCAGCCCCGTAGGGGCCCAGCCCCAGCATTTT.

This clonotype was picked up many times. This sequence joins TRBV20-1 and TRBJ1-1; D perhaps matches TRBD1 (5 bases). Germline CDR1 and CDR2: DFQATT and SNEGSKA (reference sequence). The V end was cut by 3 bases, the J end by 6 bases, with 17 bases between. CDR3 length: 14 amino acids. This CDR3 reads CSASQTASPAEAFF. The CDR3 nucleotides read TGCAGTGCTAGTCAGACAGCCTCACCGGCTGAAGCTTTCTTT.

In this sample, this clonotype turned up many times. The chain employs TRBV20-1 and TRBJ2-5, with TRBD1 identical over 7 bases. The CDR3 has 15 amino acids. The germline V gene encodes CDR1 DFQATT and CDR2 SNEGSKA (reference sequence). V shed 3 bases and J 1 base; nucleotides not matched to a gene: 8. The DNA for the CDR3 is TGCAGTGCTAGGGTTCCGACAGGGCTCCAAGAGACCCAGTACTTC. Translating it yields CSARVPTGLQETQYF.

This clonotype was counted many times. The chain links TRBV12-3 or TRBV12-4 to TRBJ2-7; either TRBD1 or TRBD2 may supply D (6 bases each). The V end lost 5 bases, the J end lost 2 bases, and 16 bases lay between the germline ends. This CDR3 is 15 amino acids long. The CDR3 reads CASSLRGAGPYEQYF. The DNA for the CDR3 is TGTGCCAGCAGTCTTAGGGGGGCGGGCCCCTACGAGCAGTACTTC.

This clonotype was found many times. The V call is TRBV20-1, the J call TRBJ1-2, with 9 bases aligning to TRBD1. This CDR3 spans 15 amino acids. V was clipped by 5 bases and J by 10 bases; unmatched bases: 17. Germline CDR1 DFQATT, CDR2 SNEGSKA (reference sequence). The CDR3 protein is CSASLGTGIFYAYTF. The CDR3 nucleotides read TGCAGTGCTTCCCTCGGGACAGGGATATTTTACGCCTACACCTTC.

This clonotype was recorded many times. The chain uses TRBV20-1 and TRBJ2-1; TRBD2 aligns across 12 bases. This CDR3 comprises 17 residues. V lost 5 bases, J lost 6 bases, and 14 bases stayed unmatched. Germline loops: CDR1 DFQATT, CDR2 SNEGSKA (reference sequence). As DNA, the CDR3 is TGCAGTGCTTCCGAACTAGCGGGAGGACCAAGAATCAATGAGCAGTTCTTC. Encoded protein: CSASELAGGPRINEQFF.

The chain joins TRBV13 to TRBJ2-2; 8 bases map to TRBD1. This CDR3 comprises 16 residues. Trimming took 1 base from V and 3 from J; bases not matched to a gene: 4. Germline assignment: CDR1 PRHDT and CDR2 FYEKMQ (reference sequence). This chain's CDR3 is CASSLADRADTGELFF. Written as DNA, the CDR3 is TGTGCCAGCAGCTTAGCGGACAGGGCGGACACCGGGGAGCTGTTTTTT.

Remarks on this clonotype: This may be a read error: a much more frequent sequence differs by one nucleotide. The chain links TRBV7-9 to TRBJ2-2; perhaps D is TRBD1 or TRBD2 (5 bases each). This CDR3 comprises 14 residues. The V and J ends lost 7 bases and 4 bases respectively, with 13 bases between them. Germline assignment: CDR1 SEHNR and CDR2 FQNEAQ (reference sequence). In DNA form, the CDR3 reads TGTGCCAGCACCAAGGGGAGCGGCACCGGGGAGCTGTTTTTT. Amino acid sequence: CASTKGSGTGELFF.